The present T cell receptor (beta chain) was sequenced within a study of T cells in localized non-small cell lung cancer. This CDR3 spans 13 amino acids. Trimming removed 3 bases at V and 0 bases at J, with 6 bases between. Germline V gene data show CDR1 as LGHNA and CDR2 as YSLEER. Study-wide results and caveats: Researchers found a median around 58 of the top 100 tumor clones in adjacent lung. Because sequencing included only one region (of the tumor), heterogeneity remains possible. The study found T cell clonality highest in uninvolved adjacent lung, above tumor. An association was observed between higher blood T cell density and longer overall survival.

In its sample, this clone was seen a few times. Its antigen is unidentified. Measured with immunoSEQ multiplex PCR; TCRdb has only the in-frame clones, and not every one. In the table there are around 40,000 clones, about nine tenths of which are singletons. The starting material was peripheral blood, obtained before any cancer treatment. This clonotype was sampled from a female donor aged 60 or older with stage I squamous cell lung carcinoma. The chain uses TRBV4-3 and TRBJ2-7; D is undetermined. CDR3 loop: CASSHEDSYEQYF. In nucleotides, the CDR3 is TGCGCCAGCAGCCACGAAGACTCCTACGAGCAGTACTTC.